This T cell receptor (beta chain) was documented in a study of blood T cell repertoires in COVID-19. Study as a whole: Samples of COVID-19 (acute and convalescent) were obtained from the United States, Italy and Spain. T cells, B-cell-depleted T cells, or PBMCs provided the cDNA or gDNA that served as material.

Germline V gene sequence: CDR1 MDHEN, CDR2 SYDVKM. The CDR3 loop spans 16 amino acids. J was trimmed by 4 bases and V by 4 bases; bases with no gene match: 9. Per the original data handling: Amplifying reference gene primers gave estimates of nucleated cell counts. Data came from immunoSEQ multiplex PCR; TCRdb stores just in-frame clones and leaves some out. The V and J calls and clone size come from that table; D and trimming were worked out from the DNA. The sample has 100,000 to 120,000 clones; 76% are singletons. The sample taken for sequencing was peripheral blood. The chain recombines TRBV28 with TRBJ2-3; 9 nucleotides match TRBD2. The sequence derives from a woman aged 80 or older with acute or convalescent COVID-19. The CDR3 nucleotides are TGTGCCAGCAGTTACCCCGCCGCGGGAGGGCCAGATACGCAGTATTTT. This sequence encodes CASSYPAAGGPDTQYF.